What follows describes a single TCR beta chain. No antigen is known for it. The CDR3 is 18 amino acids. Trimming left V 3 bases short and J 5 bases short, with 25 bases between. Germline-derived CDR1 and CDR2 are SGHTA and FQGNSA. The method was immunoSEQ multiplex PCR; TCRdb's version includes in-frame clones alone and lacks a portion of them. The data hold around 97,000 clones, with roughly four fifths observed a single time. Samples were taken at baseline and on day 1 of cycles 4 and 7. This specimen comes from a study of OX40 agonist ivuxolimab in advanced cancers. Overall study context: Recorded diagnoses for dose-escalation patients were hepatocellular carcinoma, melanoma, renal cell or head and neck cancer. General study findings and limits: Individuals who were partial responders at 0.1-3.0 mg/kg had clonal expansion that ranked among the lowest. Some patients without response likewise showed low normalized clonal expansion.

The material sequenced was CD4+ or CD8+ T cells sorted from blood, taken in a trial of the OX40 agonist ivuxolimab. The sequence came from an adult with an advanced solid tumor such as melanoma, head and neck, liver or kidney cancer. This chain uses TRBV7-2 with TRBJ1-2; maybe TRBD1 (6 bases). CDR3 DNA: TGTGCCAGCAGCTTGACCGGAAGGACAGCCGCCGACCATTATGGCTACACCTTC. Amino acids: CASSLTGRTAADHYGYTF.